The rows below give T cell receptor beta chains drawn from one sample of a study of persistence of HIV-infected CD4 T cells. Clones were read by immunoSEQ multiplex PCR, and TCRdb kept only the in-frame ones, dropping some. The table records around 13,000 clones, 60% to 80% of them present only once. These TCRs' antigens remain unknown. The sample was CD4+ T cells sorted from PBMCs after roughly 18-hour stimulation, taken from a patient who received antiretroviral therapy. The origin of the receptors is an adult man with HIV who was CMV-seropositive. Both conserved end residues are part of each CDR3. The order of the fields is J gene, D gene, clone size, V gene, CDR3 DNA, CDR3 protein. D genes are given only for firm matches. Clone size is not always given. Where it is, it says once, few, many or a class for expanded clones.

TRBJ1-6	TRBD1	.	TRBV29-1	TGCAGCGTAAGGACAGGGACCGTTAATTCACCCCTCCACTTT	CSVRTGTVNSPLHF
TRBJ2-7	TRBD2	.	TRBV9	TGTGCCAGCAGCGTTGGTCAGCGGGAGGGTTGGGAGCAGTACTTC	CASSVGQREGWEQYF
TRBJ1-1	.	.	TRBV30	TGTGCCTGGAGTGTTCAGGGGCCTGAAGCTTTCTTT	CAWSVQGPEAFF
TRBJ2-1	TRBD2	few	TRBV7-8	TGTGCCAGCAGCTTAACGGCTAGCGGGAGGAGCTCCTACAATGAGCAGTTCTTC	CASSLTASGRSSYNEQFF
TRBJ2-5	.	few	TRBV20-1	TGCAGTGCTAGAAAGGGGGAGACCCAGTACTTC	CSARKGETQYF
TRBJ2-1	.	.	TRBV30	TGTGCCTCCCGACAGGACGGGAGAACGGATGAGCAGTTCTTC	CASRQDGRTDEQFF
TRBJ2-3	.	few	TRBV19	TGTGCCAGTAGTATAGACAGGGGGGCAGATACGCAGTATTTT	CASSIDRGADTQYF
TRBJ2-7	.	.	TRBV9	TGTGCCAGCAGCGTGGGGGTGGACAGCTCCTACGAGCAGTACTTC	CASSVGVDSSYEQYF
TRBJ1-5	TRBD1	.	TRBV6-5	TGTGCCATCGGACAGGTGAATAGCAATCAGCCCCAGCATTTT	CAIGQVNSNQPQHF
TRBJ2-5	TRBD2	.	TRBV4-3	TGCGCCAGCAGTTCTAGACTAGCGGGAGGAGAGACCCAGTACTTC	CASSSRLAGGETQYF
TRBJ2-2	.	few	TRBV7-8	TGTGCCAGCAGCTTAAATACGATGGGGCGAGAGTATATCGGGGAGCTGTTTTTT	CASSLNTMGREYIGELFF
TRBJ1-1	TRBD1	.	TRBV19	TGTGCCAGTCGGTCAGGAAATTCCGGGACAGGCGCTGAAGCTTTCTTT	CASRSGNSGTGAEAFF
TRBJ2-7	.	.	TRBV29-1	TGCAGCGTTGAAAAAAATCCGGCTAGCGCCGGGCAGTACTTC	CSVEKNPASAGQYF
TRBJ1-2	.	few	TRBV7-9	TGTGCCAGCAGCCAGGTGCTAGGGGTTTATGGCTACACCTTC	CASSQVLGVYGYTF
TRBJ2-1	TRBD2	.	TRBV5-6	TGTGCCAGCAGCTTGACTAGCGGAGCCGTATACAATGAGCAGTTCTTC	CASSLTSGAVYNEQFF